This TCR beta chain was observed in a study of PD-1 blockade in classical Hodgkin lymphoma. The study's findings and limits: Similar baseline diversity was found in complete responders and newly diagnosed patients. The study reported lower baseline TCR diversity in newly diagnosed patients than in healthy donors.

All patients relapsed after autologous stem cell transplantation, and brentuximab vedotin exposure varied. Assay used: immunoSEQ multiplex PCR; TCRdb lists only in-frame clones, some missing. Of about 26,000 clones listed, roughly two thirds are singletons. With regard to this clone: Its antigen is not identified.

V lost 2 bases to trimming and J lost 3 bases, with 14 bases between them. Germline V gene data show CDR1 as MDHEN and CDR2 as SYDVKM. The CDR3 has 16 amino acids. This sequence was found in a human donor with classical Hodgkin lymphoma. The chain combines TRBV28 with TRBJ2-4; tentatively, D is TRBD1 (5 bases). The sequenced sample was peripheral blood mononuclear cells (PBMCs), obtained before the second cycle of nivolumab. DNA for the CDR3: TGTGCCAGCAGTTTAGGGCAGGGCGGCCACAAAAACATTCAGTACTTC. The encoded protein is CASSLGQGGHKNIQYF.